The clone carrying this TCR beta chain was observed at least ten times. Its target is unknown. The CDR3 runs to 16 residues. V lost 5 bases, J lost 3 bases, and 20 bases lay in between. Germline V gene data show CDR1 as MDHEN and CDR2 as SYDVKM. This record comes from a study of prognosis after radiotherapy for stage I lung cancer. TCR beta CDR3 amplification from genomic DNA was performed by two-round multiplex PCR. Gene-specific TRBV and TRBJ primers were used in PCR round one. TCRdb used MiXCR to reprocess the multiplex PCR reads, holding one entry per CDR3 protein. The sample lists around 27,000 distinct CDR3 sequences; roughly 30% were seen once. Points from the study as a whole: Frequencies of TRBV and TRBJ gene use reportedly varied by whether patients had metastases.

The chain combines TRBV28 with TRBJ2-7; D not resolved. This TCR derives from a donor aged 50 or older with non-small cell lung cancer. This specimen was PBMCs, taken before or after stereotactic body radiation therapy (not recorded which). The CDR3 protein is CASSPIPGLDNYEQYF. As DNA, the CDR3 is TGTGCCAGCAGTCCGATACCCGGGCTAGATAACTACGAGCAGTACTTC.